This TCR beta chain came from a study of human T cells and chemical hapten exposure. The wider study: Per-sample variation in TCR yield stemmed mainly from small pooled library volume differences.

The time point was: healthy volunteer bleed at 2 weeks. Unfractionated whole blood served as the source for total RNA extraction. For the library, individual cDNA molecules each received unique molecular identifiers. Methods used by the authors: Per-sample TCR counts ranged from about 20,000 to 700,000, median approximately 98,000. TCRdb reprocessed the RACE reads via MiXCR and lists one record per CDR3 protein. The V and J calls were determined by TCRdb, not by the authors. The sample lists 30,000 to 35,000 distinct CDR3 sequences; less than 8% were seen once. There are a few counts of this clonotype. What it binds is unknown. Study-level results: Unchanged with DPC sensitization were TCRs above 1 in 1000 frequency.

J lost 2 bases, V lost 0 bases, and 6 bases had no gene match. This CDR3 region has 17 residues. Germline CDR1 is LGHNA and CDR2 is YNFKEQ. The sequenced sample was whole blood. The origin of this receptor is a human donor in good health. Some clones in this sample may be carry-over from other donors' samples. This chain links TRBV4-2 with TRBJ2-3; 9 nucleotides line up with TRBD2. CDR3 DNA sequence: TGTGCCAGCAGCCAAGATAGAGCGGGGGGACCCACAGATACGCAGTATTTT. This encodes CASSQDRAGGPTDTQYF.